These 26 T cell receptor beta chains share one sample of origin, sequenced in a study of CD8 T cells in ankylosing spondylitis. TCRdb re-derived calls from the 5' RACE reads in MiXCR, one entry per CDR3 protein. The top ten clones hold around 7.8% of a sample with approximately 300,000 distinct CDR3 sequences, around 20% of them seen once. Sequenced material: blood, either unsorted or a sorted T cell fraction (not recorded which). All receptors derive from a male donor with ankylosing spondylitis or in good health (not recorded which).

The V gene is TRBV6-6, the J gene TRBJ2-7, with D hard to call. V lost 0 bases and J lost 7, with 10 bases in between. The CDR3 consists of 13 residues. Germline-derived CDR1 and CDR2 are MNHNY and SVGAGI (reference sequence). The CDR3 DNA reads as TGTGCCAGCAGTTACTCGGCCGCTTTTGAGCAGTACGTC. Protein sequence: CASSYSAAFEQYV.

At least ten counts were recorded for this clonotype. The V and J genes are TRBV12-3 or TRBV12-4 and TRBJ2-5, with D unresolved. CDR3 length: 14 residues. Trimming left V 3 bases short and J 2 bases short, with 10 bases between. CDR3: CASSLFPNQETQYF. In nucleotides, the CDR3 is TGTGCCAGCAGTTTGTTCCCCAATCAAGAGACCCAGTACTTC.

The chain employs TRBV2 and TRBJ2-6; D unclear. This CDR3 contains 16 residues. V shed 8 bases and J shed 0 bases, with 14 bases lying between them. The germline V gene has CDR1 SNHLY and CDR2 FYNNEI. The CDR3 nucleotides are TGTGCCAGCTCGGGCAGGTCTAGCTCTGGGGCCAACGTCCTGACTTTC. It codes for CASSGRSSSGANVLTF.

In its sample, this clonotype was seen a few times. The chain couples TRBV7-8 to TRBJ2-2; 8 bases fit TRBD2. CDR1 and CDR2 (germline): SGHVS, FQNEAQ. This CDR3 contains 14 residues. J was trimmed by 8 bases and V by 3 bases; bases with no gene match: 5. DNA for the CDR3: TGTGCCAGCAGCTTTTCGGGGACTAGGGGGGAGCTGTTTTTT. It specifies CASSFSGTRGELFF.

The chain joins TRBV18 to TRBJ1-6, with 10 positions matching TRBD1. Germline V gene sequence: CDR1 KGHSH, CDR2 LQKENI. V lost 2 bases and J lost 10; bases outside the gene matches: 2. The CDR3 spans 14 residues. This chain's CDR3 is CASSPGDRGSPLHF. CDR3 in DNA: TGTGCCAGCTCACCAGGGGACAGGGGATCACCCCTCCACTTT.

Many counts were recorded for this clonotype. This rearrangement joins TRBV12-3 or TRBV12-4 to TRBJ2-1, with 9 bases lining up with TRBD2. The CDR3 extends over 16 amino acids. The V and J ends lost 3 bases and 6 bases, in that order; junction bases with no gene match: 9. The CDR3 DNA sequence: TGTGCCAGCAGTTTCCGGGCGGGGGGGTTCCGCAATGAGCAGTTCTTC. This codes for CASSFRAGGFRNEQFF.

This chain uses TRBV6-1 with TRBJ2-7, with unresolved D. Germline CDR1 and CDR2: MNHNS and SASEGT. CDR3 length: 14 residues. V shed 0 bases and J shed 6 bases, with 12 bases lying between them. Written as DNA, the CDR3 is TGTGCCAGCAGTGAAGCGGTAGGTCAGTTCGAGCAGTACGTC. Protein product: CASSEAVGQFEQYV.

This clonotype was recorded a few times. The chain uses TRBV7-9 and TRBJ1-5; no reliable D call. The CDR3 is 14 residues long. Germline CDR1 is SEHNR and CDR2 is FQNEAQ (reference sequence). V was cut by 1 base and J by 4 bases, with 8 bases left in between. CDR3 sequence: CASSLGQWNQPQHF. CDR3 DNA: TGTGCCAGCAGCTTAGGCCAGTGGAATCAGCCCCAGCATTTT.

DNA for the CDR3: TGCGCCAGCAGCACTACAGGGAAGCAAACAGATACGCAGTATTTT. Amino acids: CASSTTGKQTDTQYF. The V and J genes are TRBV5-1 and TRBJ2-3, with D possibly TRBD1 on 6 matching bases. CDR3 length equals 15 residues. Germline V lookup: CDR1 SGHRS, CDR2 YFSETQ. V gave up 4 bases and J gave up 3 bases, with 15 bases separating them.

This clonotype has a handful of counts. V is TRBV7-3 and J is TRBJ1-2, with D maybe TRBD1 (6 bases). CDR1 and CDR2 from the germline V gene are SGHTA and FQGTGA. The V gene lost 5 bases and the J gene lost 7 bases, with 14 bases spanning the gap. This CDR3 region has 13 residues. The CDR3 DNA follows: TGTGCCAGCAGCCAAAAGACAGGCGGTGGCTACACCTTC. It encodes CASSQKTGGGYTF.

Many counts were recorded for this clonotype. This chain connects TRBV6-9 to TRBJ1-2, with D possibly being TRBD1 (5 bases). There are 16 residues in the CDR3. The V and J ends lost 10 bases and 1 base respectively, with 22 bases between them. CDR1 MNHGY and CDR2 SVAAGI come from the germline V gene. CDR3 DNA: TGTGCCACCATCATGGGATCAGGGCGAATTAACTATGGCTACACCTTC. Translating it yields CATIMGSGRINYGYTF.

The table lists this clonotype with a few counts. The V call is TRBV28, the J call TRBJ2-1, with 9 bases identical to TRBD2. The CDR3 runs to 14 residues. The trim removed 6 bases at V and 7 bases at J, leaving 7 bases unmatched. In germline, CDR1 is MDHEN, CDR2 SYDVKM. CDR3 sequence (DNA): TGTGCCAGCAGAATAGCGGGAGAATGGAATGAGCAGTTCTTC. Protein: CASRIAGEWNEQFF.

This clonotype was detected only a few times. The CDR3 here is CASSSTSQTGELFF. The DNA for the CDR3 is TGCGCCAGCAGCTCGACTAGCCAAACCGGGGAGCTGTTTTTT. This chain links TRBV5-1 with TRBJ2-2; 7 nucleotides agree with TRBD2. Germline assignment: CDR1 SGHRS and CDR2 YFSETQ. This CDR3 region has 14 residues. V gave up 3 bases and J gave up 5 bases; unmatched junction bases: 4.

This chain joins TRBV7-9 and TRBJ2-5; D perhaps matches TRBD1 (5 bases). Between the trimmed V and J ends, which lost 1 base and 6 bases, there was a span of 6 bases. The CDR3 totals 12 residues. Germline V CDR1 and CDR2: SEHNR, FQNEAQ (reference sequence). CDR3 residues: CASSLEGQTQYF. The CDR3 nucleotides read TGTGCCAGCAGCTTAGAGGGGCAGACCCAGTACTTC.

J is TRBJ1-2 and V is TRBV28; TRBD1 matches 7 bases. This CDR3 has 16 amino acids. J lost 1 base, V lost 4 bases, and 9 bases had no gene match. CDR1 and CDR2 from the germline V gene are MDHEN and SYDVKM. The CDR3 nucleotides are TGTGCCAGCAGTTCCCCGACAGGGATCTATAACTATGGCTACACCTTC. Translation gives CASSSPTGIYNYGYTF.

The chain recombines TRBV30 with TRBJ2-6; 7 bases align to TRBD1. The CDR3 runs 19 residues. CDR1 GTSNPN and CDR2 SVGIG come from the germline V gene (reference sequence). The junction had 11 bases not matched to a gene; V was cut back by 0 bases and J by 0 bases. CDR3 protein: CAWSVPWGTAVSGANVLTF. CDR3 bases: TGTGCCTGGAGTGTACCATGGGGGACAGCAGTCTCTGGGGCCAACGTCCTGACTTTC.

The table lists this clonotype with a few counts. CDR3 residues: CASRHRGRQETQYF. CDR3 bases: TGTGCCAGCAGGCACAGGGGACGTCAAGAGACCCAGTACTTC. The chain employs TRBV6-1 and TRBJ2-5, with TRBD1 identical over 7 bases. Per the germline V gene, CDR1 is MNHNS and CDR2 is SASEGT. CDR3 length: 14 residues. With 6 bases clipped from V and 2 bases from J, the junction kept 6 bases outside the gene matches.

This clonotype was counted once. For the CDR3, the DNA is TGTGCCAGCCTCCCGCCGGGACAGGGTGGCAATGAGCAGTTCTTC. It yields the protein CASLPPGQGGNEQFF. The V and J genes are TRBV2 and TRBJ2-1; TRBD1 matches 9 bases. Germline values: CDR1 SNHLY, CDR2 FYNNEI. V shed 8 bases, J shed 6 bases, and the junction held 11 bases outside the gene matches. This CDR3 spans 15 amino acids.

In its sample, this clonotype was seen many times. The chain employs TRBV27 and TRBJ2-2; D unclear. The CDR3 runs 13 residues. The germline V gene has CDR1 MNHEY and CDR2 SMNVEV (reference sequence). The ends were cut back, 1 base at V and 4 bases at J, with 4 bases in the middle. Here the CDR3 DNA reads TGTGCCAGCAGTTTATGGGGCACCGGGGAGCTGTTTTTT. It encodes CASSLWGTGELFF.

This chain links TRBV6-6 with TRBJ1-2; D is unclear. Trimming removed 0 bases at V and 6 bases at J, with 8 bases between. Germline V gene lookup returns CDR1 MNHNY and CDR2 SVGAGI (reference sequence). The CDR3 runs 13 residues. In DNA form, the CDR3 reads TGTGCCAGCAGTTACTCCGGGGAAGATGGCTACACCTTC. It codes for CASSYSGEDGYTF.

The chain links TRBV6-1 to TRBJ2-7, with 8 bases matching TRBD1. The germline gives CDR1 MNHNS, CDR2 SASEGT. The J segment lost 3 bases and the V segment lost 6 bases, leaving 13 bases of the junction unmatched. This CDR3 contains 16 residues. CDR3 region: CASSKTTGGRNYEQYV. As DNA, the CDR3 is TGTGCCAGCAGCAAAACAACAGGGGGTCGTAACTACGAGCAGTACGTC.

J is TRBJ2-1 and V is TRBV5-1, with D hard to call. The CDR3 runs 15 residues. Germline-derived CDR1 and CDR2 are SGHRS and YFSETQ. Deletions cut 4 bases from V and 7 bases from J, with 18 bases between. The DNA of the CDR3 is TGCGCCAGCAGCCCAGCCTTCTCCTCAGGTAATGAGCAGTTCTTC. Encoded protein: CASSPAFSSGNEQFF.

The V and J genes are TRBV29-1 and TRBJ2-2, with D unclear. This CDR3 spans 14 amino acids. The ends were cut back, 4 bases at V and 4 bases at J, with 13 bases in the middle. CDR1 and CDR2 from the germline V gene are SQVTM and ANQGSEA. CDR3 residues: CSVVGVGATGELFF. CDR3 DNA sequence: TGCAGCGTTGTTGGGGTAGGCGCCACCGGGGAGCTGTTTTTT.

This clonotype was observed a handful of times. The V call is TRBV4-2, the J call TRBJ2-3; no definite D call. The V gene lost 1 base and the J gene lost 1 base, with 9 bases spanning the gap. The CDR3 runs to 15 residues. Looked up from germline, CDR1 is LGHNA and CDR2 is YNFKEQ. DNA for the CDR3: TGTGCCAGCAGCCAAGGTCTTCCTCGCACAGATACGCAGTATTTT. It is translated as CASSQGLPRTDTQYF.

This clonotype has more than one count but fewer than ten. V is TRBV12-3 or TRBV12-4 and J is TRBJ2-1; 9 positions agree with TRBD2. The CDR3 length is 14 residues. Trimming took 7 bases from V and 7 from J; bases not matched to a gene: 8. The CDR3 here is CASTDSGSWNEQFF. DNA of the CDR3: TGTGCCAGCACCGATAGCGGGAGTTGGAATGAGCAGTTCTTC.

The genes are TRBV19 and TRBJ2-1; 7 bases map to TRBD1. CDR1 is LNHDA and CDR2 is SQIVND in the germline V gene (reference sequence). Trimming took 7 bases from V and 0 from J; bases not matched to a gene: 6. The CDR3 totals 15 residues. The CDR3 bases are TGTGCCAGTAAGCTGACAGGGTACTCCTACAATGAGCAGTTCTTC. Encoded protein: CASKLTGYSYNEQFF.